The 22 T cell receptor beta chains below all came from one sample that was sequenced in a study of tumor and adjacent non-tumor tissue in lung cancer. RNA was extracted from bulk tissue without any cell sorting. More than 3 cm separated this lung sample from the edge of the tumor. TCRbeta libraries were built with three rounds of nested PCR, modified from ARM-PCR. TCRdb passed the multiplex PCR reads through MiXCR, listing each CDR3 protein once. The table records some 100,000 distinct CDR3 sequences, 65% of them present only once. Material for sequencing was distant non-tumor lung tissue. Every receptor here comes from a man aged 25 to 45 with non-small cell lung cancer.

The chain links TRBV5-5 to TRBJ2-5, with D possibly being TRBD1 (6 bases). The CDR3 contains 13 residues. The V gene's germline CDR1 is SGHKS and CDR2 YYEKEE (reference sequence). V was shortened by 6 bases and J by 2 bases, with 11 bases between the two germline ends. Here the CDR3 reads CASNGQIQETQYF. The CDR3 DNA reads as TGTGCCAGCAACGGACAGATTCAAGAGACCCAGTACTTC.

This clonotype was counted a few times. The junction differs from germline at one of its ends, possibly a read error. The chain has TRBV11-2 and TRBJ1-5; maybe TRBD1 (5 bases). The CDR3 extends over 14 amino acids. Looked up from germline, CDR1 is SGHAT and CDR2 is FQNNGV. CDR3 in amino acids: CASSLTERKQPQHF. The CDR3 DNA follows: TGTGCCAGCAGCTTGACAGAACGCAAACAGCCCCAGCATTTT.

In its sample, this clonotype was seen a few times. A read error may explain this, as a much larger clone is one base away. CDR3 protein: CATGGPNIGELFF. The CDR3 DNA reads TGTGCCACCGGGGGTCCTAACATCGGGGAGCTGTTTTTT. This chain connects TRBV10-3 to TRBJ2-2; TRBD2 might be the D (6 bases). Germline V gene lookup returns CDR1 ENHRY and CDR2 SYGVKD. The CDR3 consists of 13 residues.

As regards this clonotype: In this CDR3 the conserved last residue, phenylalanine or tryptophan, is missing, so a read error is likely. The chain joins TRBV20-1 to TRBJ2-5; 8 bases are shared with TRBD1. The CDR3 is 16 amino acids. CDR1 is DFQATT and CDR2 is SNEGSKA in the germline V gene (reference sequence). The ends lost 3 bases at V and 9 bases at J; junction bases unmatched: 18. CDR3 coding DNA: TGCAGTGCTAGGAGAGTTGACAGGGGCGAAACCGGGGCCCAGTACATC. Amino acid sequence: CSARRVDRGETGAQYI.

The table lists this clonotype with many counts. CDR3 amino acids: CAISDVGTSYGYTF. The CDR3 bases are TGTGCCATCAGTGACGTCGGCACTTCCTATGGCTACACCTTC. V usage is TRBV10-3 and J usage is TRBJ1-2; D uncertain. Trimming cost V 3 bases and J 4 bases, with 12 bases left between them. The CDR3 consists of 14 residues. The germline gives CDR1 ENHRY, CDR2 SYGVKD.

Many counts were recorded for this clonotype. The J gene is TRBJ2-7, the V gene TRBV30; 9 nucleotides agree with TRBD1. Trimming at V came to 5 bases and at J to 8 bases, leaving 10 bases not matched to a gene. This CDR3 is built from 13 residues. Germline-derived CDR1 and CDR2 are GTSNPN and SVGIG (reference sequence). The CDR3 nucleotides read TGTGCCTGGGTCGTGGGACAGGGACTTCAGCAGTACTTC. It encodes CAWVVGQGLQQYF. Complete variable domain (other parts from reference TRBV30 and TRBJ2-7): SQTIHQWPATLVQPVGSPLSLECTVEGTSNPNLYWYRQAAGRGLQLLFYSVGIGQISSEVPQNLSASRPQDRQFILSSKKLLLSDSGFYLCAWVVGQGLQQYFGPGTRLTVT.

A word on this clonotype: In this CDR3 the conserved last residue, phenylalanine or tryptophan, is missing, so a read error is likely. This chain joins TRBV11-2 and TRBJ2-2; 9 bases fit TRBD2. CDR3 size: 16 residues. Germline CDR1 SGHAT, CDR2 FQNNGV. As DNA, the CDR3 is TGTGCCAGCAGCTTACAATTAGCGGGAGAAACCGGGGGGCTGTTTATT. Translated: CASSLQLAGETGGLFI.

This clonotype was detected only a few times. A much larger clone differs by one base, so this may be a read error. This CDR3 reads CASSGSGAYDEQFF. The CDR3 bases are TGTGCCAGCAGTGGGAGCGGGGCCTACGATGAGCAGTTCTTC. V and J are TRBV6-1 and TRBJ2-1; 7 bases are shared with TRBD2. The V gene's germline CDR1 is MNHNS and CDR2 SASEGT. The CDR3 has 14 amino acids.

In its sample, this clonotype was seen many times. This sequence joins TRBV6-2 or TRBV6-3 and TRBJ2-2; unclear D gene. V was clipped by 2 bases and J by 3 bases, with 4 bases between them. From germline, CDR1 is MNHEY and CDR2 SVGEGT. This CDR3 has 13 amino acids. This CDR3 is CASSYRDTGELFF. CDR3 sequence (DNA): TGTGCCAGCAGTTACAGGGACACCGGGGAGCTGTTTTTT.

Concerning this clonotype itself: Since the CDR3 does not end with the conserved phenylalanine or tryptophan, this likely comes from a read error. V is TRBV5-1 and J is TRBJ2-1; TRBD2 matches 12 bases. Germline V gives CDR1 SGHRS, CDR2 YFSETQ. The CDR3 extends over 16 amino acids. V trimming: 0 bases; J trimming: 5 bases; junction bases outside the gene matches: 3. The CDR3 DNA is TGCGCCAGCAGCTTGGGACTAGCGGGAGCCCACAATGAGCAGTTCTCC. Translating gives CASSLGLAGAHNEQFS.

This clonotype was seen many times. The V call is TRBV6-6, the J call TRBJ1-4; no clear D gene. Per the germline V gene, CDR1 is MNHNY and CDR2 is SVGAGI (reference sequence). The CDR3 sequence is 12 residues long. V dropped 2 bases and J dropped 5 bases, with 3 bases sitting between them. CDR3 in amino acids: CASSYPNEKLFF. CDR3 DNA sequence: TGTGCCAGCAGTTACCCAAATGAAAAACTGTTTTTT.

The J gene is TRBJ2-7, the V gene TRBV5-1; tentative D call: TRBD2 (5 bases). This CDR3 region has 14 residues. Germline V gene lookup returns CDR1 SGHRS and CDR2 YFSETQ. Trimming took off 0 bases at V and 4 bases at J, with 11 bases between the two ends. CDR3 DNA: TGCGCCAGCAGCTTGGAACCGCTAGCTTACGAGCAGTACTTC. This sequence encodes CASSLEPLAYEQYF. Full variable domain (remainder filled in from reference TRBV5-1 and TRBJ2-7): KAGVTQTPRYLIKTRGQQVTLSCSPISGHRSVSWYQQTPGQGLQFLFEYFSETQRNKGNFPGRFSGRQFSNSRSEMNVSTLELGDSALYLCASSLEPLAYEQYFGPGTRLTVT.

The J gene is TRBJ2-7, the V gene TRBV29-1, with a tentative D call TRBD2 (5 bases). V lost 1 base, J lost 6 bases, and 13 bases lay in between. Germline V lookup: CDR1 SQVTM, CDR2 ANQGSEA. The CDR3 has 13 amino acids. The CDR3 DNA reads TGCAGCGTTGAAGGCGGGTTGTCGCTCGAGCAGTACTTC. Translating it yields CSVEGGLSLEQYF.

This sequence joins TRBV6-5 and TRBJ1-4, with 8 bases matching TRBD1. Germline V CDR1 and CDR2: MNHEY, SVGAGI. This CDR3 has 16 amino acids. V was pared by 6 bases and J by 10 bases, with 16 bases of the junction left unmatched. The CDR3 DNA reads TGTGCCAGCAGACCCGGTGGCAGGGGGCTGATTGGAAAACTGTTTTTT. It yields the protein CASRPGGRGLIGKLFF.

Regarding this clonotype: A much larger clonotype is one base distant, so this may be a read error. The rearrangement uses TRBV4-1 and TRBJ2-7; TRBD2 might be the D (6 bases). CDR1 and CDR2 (germline): MGHRA, YSYEKL. V shed 3 bases and J shed 2 bases, with 14 bases lying between them. CDR3 length equals 15 residues. CDR3 nucleotides: TGCGCCAGCAGCCAGGGGACTGGCGGGACCTACGAGCAGTACTTC. Translation gives CASSQGTGGTYEQYF.

This chain uses TRBV29-1 with TRBJ1-2, with a possible D match to TRBD1 (5 bases). Germline V lookup: CDR1 SQVTM, CDR2 ANQGSEA. This CDR3 region has 13 residues. V was clipped by 3 bases and J by 10 bases, with 18 bases between them. The CDR3 loop reads CSVDRAGLGDYTF. In nucleotides, the CDR3 is TGCAGCGTTGACAGGGCGGGATTAGGCGACTACACCTTC.

This clonotype was picked up many times. The chain joins TRBV20-1 to TRBJ1-1; 8 bases map to TRBD1. The CDR3 loop spans 14 amino acids. Germline lookup yields CDR1 DFQATT and CDR2 SNEGSKA (reference sequence). J lost 1 base, V lost 6 bases, and 7 bases had no gene match. CDR3 in DNA: TGCAGTGCCCTTGATACAGGGGGGAACACTGAAGCTTTCTTT. As protein: CSALDTGGNTEAFF.

Comments on this clonotype: A much larger clone sits a single nucleotide away, making a read error possible. The V and J genes are TRBV7-6 and TRBJ2-7; D possibly corresponds to TRBD2 (6 bases). The CDR3 is 17 residues long. From germline, CDR1 is SGHVS and CDR2 FNYEAQ. Here the CDR3 DNA reads TGTGCCAGCAGCATAGCCCAGGGACTCCCGTCAGAGTACGAGCAGTACTTC. Translated, it gives CASSIAQGLPSEYEQYF. Filled out from reference TRBV7-6 and TRBJ2-7, the complete variable domain reads GAGVSQSPRYKVTKRGQDVALRCDPISGHVSLYWYRQALGQGPEFLTYFNYEAQQDKSGLPNDRFSAERPEGSISTLTIQRTEQRDSAMYRCASSIAQGLPSEYEQYFGPGTRLTVT.

About this clonotype: Because the CDR3 is missing its conserved closing phenylalanine or tryptophan, this is likely a read error. V usage is TRBV11-2 and J usage is TRBJ2-2; 9 bases align to TRBD2. The CDR3 spans 17 residues. V lost 7 bases and J lost 2; bases outside the gene matches: 11. Germline assignment: CDR1 SGHAT and CDR2 FQNNGV. The chain's CDR3 is CASTALGLARNTGELFS. CDR3 sequence (DNA): TGTGCCAGCACCGCCCTGGGACTAGCCCGAAACACCGGGGAGCTGTTTTCT.

The rearrangement joins TRBV20-1 to TRBJ1-1, with D uncertain. This CDR3 has 12 residues. The V gene's germline CDR1 is DFQATT and CDR2 SNEGSKA (reference sequence). Between the trimmed V and J ends, which lost 5 bases and 5 bases, there was a span of 12 bases. CDR3 amino acids: CSAQPGETEAFF. In DNA form, the CDR3 reads TGCAGTGCTCAACCGGGTGAAACTGAAGCTTTCTTT.

Worth noting for this clonotype: Lacking the conserved final phenylalanine or tryptophan, this CDR3 likely reflects a read error. The chain combines TRBV11-2 with TRBJ1-4; no clear D. The ends were cut back, 5 bases at V and 11 bases at J, with 12 bases in the middle. The CDR3 totals 12 residues. Germline V gene data show CDR1 as SGHAT and CDR2 as FQNNGV. This CDR3 reads CASSANIGKLFL. The CDR3 nucleotides are TGTGCCAGCAGCGCTAACATAGGGAAACTGTTTCTC.

In its sample, this clonotype was seen a few times. This may be a read error, as it is one base from a much larger clone. The V gene is TRBV20-1, the J gene TRBJ2-2, with 11 bases aligning to TRBD1. Per the germline V gene, CDR1 is DFQATT and CDR2 is SNEGSKA (reference sequence). J was trimmed by 4 bases and V by 1 base; bases with no gene match: 14. CDR3 length: 19 residues. The CDR3 DNA reads as TGCAGTGCTAGAGGGGGTAGATTTTCCGGGACAGGGGGCACCGGGGAGCTGTTTTTT. Protein sequence: CSARGGRFSGTGGTGELFF.